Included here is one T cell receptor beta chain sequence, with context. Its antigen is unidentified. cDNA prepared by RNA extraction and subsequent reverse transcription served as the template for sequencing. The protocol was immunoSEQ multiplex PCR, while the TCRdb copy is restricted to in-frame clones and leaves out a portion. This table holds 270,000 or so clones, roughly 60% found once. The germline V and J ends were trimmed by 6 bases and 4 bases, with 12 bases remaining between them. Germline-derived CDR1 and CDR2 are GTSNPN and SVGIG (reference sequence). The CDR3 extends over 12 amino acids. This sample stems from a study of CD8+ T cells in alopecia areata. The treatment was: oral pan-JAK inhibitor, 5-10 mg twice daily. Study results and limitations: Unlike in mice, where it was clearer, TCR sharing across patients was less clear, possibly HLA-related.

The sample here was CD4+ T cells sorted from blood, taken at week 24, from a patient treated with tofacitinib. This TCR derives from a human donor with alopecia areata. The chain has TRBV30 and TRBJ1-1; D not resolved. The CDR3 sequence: CACQSGSTEAFF. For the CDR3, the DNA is TGTGCCTGTCAATCGGGCAGCACTGAAGCTTTCTTT. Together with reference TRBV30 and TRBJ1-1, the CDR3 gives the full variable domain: SQTIHQWPATLVQPVGSPLSLECTVEGTSNPNLYWYRQAAGRGLQLLFYSVGIGQISSEVPQNLSASRPQDRQFILSSKKLLLSDSGFYLCACQSGSTEAFFGQGTRLTVV.